This TCR beta chain came from a study of T cell responses to AZD1222 COVID-19 vaccine. The overall study: Second doses at about 4 or about 12 weeks were pooled. Whole-study findings and limits: CD4 TCRs linked to vaccination spanned spike, dominating at 160-218 and 743-854.

Looked up from germline, CDR1 is LGHNA and CDR2 is YSLEER. The CDR3 is 14 amino acids. After removal of 1 base from V and 8 bases from J, the junction contained 7 bases not matched to a gene. Data came from immunoSEQ multiplex PCR; TCRdb stores just in-frame clones and leaves some out. The sample consists of 150,000 or so clones, 92% of them appearing once. To note about this clone: Its antigen is currently unknown.

V is TRBV4-3 and J is TRBJ1-2, with TRBD1 matching over 7 bases. The specimen was peripheral blood, collected on day 0 of AZD1222 vaccination. The source of this sequence is an adult in good health. The CDR3 loop is CASSQVRGGGGYTF. The CDR3 DNA reads TGCGCCAGCAGCCAAGTCAGGGGAGGGGGCGGCTACACCTTC.